This TCR beta chain was recovered during a study of blood T cell repertoires in COVID-19. The authors' processing: Quantification of nucleated cells was approximated via reference gene primer amplification. Profiled with immunoSEQ multiplex PCR; TCRdb holds only in-frame clones, not every one. The D gene and trimming were derived from the DNA, and the V and J assignments and clone size from that table. The data show about 180,000 clones, roughly 84% seen once. This CDR3 spans 15 amino acids. Per the germline V gene, CDR1 is MNHNY and CDR2 is SVGAGI (reference sequence). Trimming cost V 2 bases and J 1 base; bases outside gene matches: 2.

J is TRBJ1-5 and V is TRBV6-6, with TRBD1 identical over 7 bases. Sequencing input: PBMCs or T cells enriched from blood (not recorded which). This receptor was obtained from a man aged 45-60 years who had recovered from COVID-19. The chain's CDR3 is CASSYPQGSNQPQHF. The CDR3 DNA reads as TGTGCCAGCAGTTACCCACAGGGGAGCAATCAGCCCCAGCATTTT.